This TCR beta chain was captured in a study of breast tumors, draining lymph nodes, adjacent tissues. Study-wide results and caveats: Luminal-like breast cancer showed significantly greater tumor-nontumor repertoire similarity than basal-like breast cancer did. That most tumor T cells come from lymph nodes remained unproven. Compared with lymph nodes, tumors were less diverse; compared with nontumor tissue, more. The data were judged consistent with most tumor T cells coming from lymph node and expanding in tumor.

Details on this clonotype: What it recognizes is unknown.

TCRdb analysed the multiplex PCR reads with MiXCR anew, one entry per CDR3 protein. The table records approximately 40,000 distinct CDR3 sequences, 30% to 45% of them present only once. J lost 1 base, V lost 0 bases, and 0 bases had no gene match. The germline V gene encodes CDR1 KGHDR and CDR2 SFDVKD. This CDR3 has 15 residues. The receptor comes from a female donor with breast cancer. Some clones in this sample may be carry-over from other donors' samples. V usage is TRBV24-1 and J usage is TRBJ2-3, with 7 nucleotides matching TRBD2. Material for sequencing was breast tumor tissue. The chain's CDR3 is CATSDLLAGTDTQYF. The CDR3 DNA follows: TGTGCCACCAGTGATTTGCTAGCGGGCACAGATACGCAGTATTTT.